This paragraph covers one T cell receptor (beta chain) sequence. Its antigen is undetermined. The record originates from a study of shared clonotypes between healthy human individuals. The trim removed 4 bases at V and 2 bases at J, leaving 7 bases unmatched. CDR1 PRHDT and CDR2 FYEKMQ come from the germline V gene (reference sequence). This CDR3 is 16 amino acids long. Findings and caveats of the study: The sampled material consisted only of blood, and tissue repertoires are likely to differ. The study found about 5% of naive CD4 clonotypes shared across a handful of donors. The genetic and exposure-history diversity represented was limited by few donors.

Methods used by the authors: ImmunoSEQ gave junction-only sequences without quality scores, so filtering differed. Libraries were prepared by immunoSEQ multiplex PCR; TCRdb keeps only in-frame clonotypes and omits some of them. V, J and clone size reflect that table, while D and trimming were determined from the DNA. The sample consists of approximately 340,000 clones, more than 60% of them appearing once. This chain connects TRBV13 to TRBJ2-3; 9 nucleotides agree with TRBD1. The receptor was isolated from a man aged 30-40 years in good health. Sequenced input: memory CD4+ T cells sorted from blood. Subset given: CD45RA-negative fraction. The CDR3 reads CASSWGQGYLTDTQYF. The CDR3 DNA follows: TGTGCCAGCAGCTGGGGACAGGGCTACCTCACAGATACGCAGTATTTT. The whole variable domain, remainder taken from reference TRBV13 and TRBJ2-3, is AAGVIQSPRHLIKEKRETATLKCYPIPRHDTVYWYQQGPGQDPQFLISFYEKMQSDKGSIPDRFSAQQFSDYHSELNMSSLELGDSALYFCASSWGQGYLTDTQYFGPGTRLTVL.